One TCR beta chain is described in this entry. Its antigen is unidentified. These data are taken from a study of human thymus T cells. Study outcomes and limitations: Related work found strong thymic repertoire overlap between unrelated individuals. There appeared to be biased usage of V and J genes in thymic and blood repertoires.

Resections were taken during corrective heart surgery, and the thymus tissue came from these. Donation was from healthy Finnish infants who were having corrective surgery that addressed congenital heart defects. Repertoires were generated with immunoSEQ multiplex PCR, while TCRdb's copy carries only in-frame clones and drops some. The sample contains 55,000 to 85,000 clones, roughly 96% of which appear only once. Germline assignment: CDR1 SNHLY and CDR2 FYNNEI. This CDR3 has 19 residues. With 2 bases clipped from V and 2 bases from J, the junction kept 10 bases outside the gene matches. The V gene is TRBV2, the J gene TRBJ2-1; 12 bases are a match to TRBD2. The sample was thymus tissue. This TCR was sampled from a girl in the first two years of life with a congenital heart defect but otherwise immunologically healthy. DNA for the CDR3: TGTGCCAGCAGTGAAATTGTGCTAGCGGGAGGGCCCCCCTACAATGAGCAGTTCTTC. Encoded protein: CASSEIVLAGGPPYNEQFF.